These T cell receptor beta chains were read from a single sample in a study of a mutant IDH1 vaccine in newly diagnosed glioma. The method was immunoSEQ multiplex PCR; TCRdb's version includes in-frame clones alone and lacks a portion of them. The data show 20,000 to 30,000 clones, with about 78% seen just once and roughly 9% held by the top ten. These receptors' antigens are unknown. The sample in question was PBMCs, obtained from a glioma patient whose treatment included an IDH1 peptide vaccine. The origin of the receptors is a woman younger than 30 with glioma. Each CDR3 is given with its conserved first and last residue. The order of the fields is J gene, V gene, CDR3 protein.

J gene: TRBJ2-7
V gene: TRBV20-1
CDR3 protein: CSWRSGHEQYF

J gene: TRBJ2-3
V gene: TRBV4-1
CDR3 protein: CASSRMGGFNADTQYF

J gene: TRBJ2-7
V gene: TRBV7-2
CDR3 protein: CASSLGEGPYEQYF

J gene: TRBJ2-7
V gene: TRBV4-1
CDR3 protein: CASSHPGLAPYEQYF

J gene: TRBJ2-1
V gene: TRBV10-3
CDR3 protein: CAISEAVGTSQNEQFF

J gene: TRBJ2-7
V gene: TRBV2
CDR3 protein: CASKFMVSDYEQYF

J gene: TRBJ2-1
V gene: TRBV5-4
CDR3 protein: CASSQGLAISYNEQFF

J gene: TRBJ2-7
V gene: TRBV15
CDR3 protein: CATSSLGPPTEQYF

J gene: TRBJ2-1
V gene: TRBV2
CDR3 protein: CASSDSYNEQFF

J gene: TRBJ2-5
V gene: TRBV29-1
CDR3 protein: CSGTSGRGETQYF

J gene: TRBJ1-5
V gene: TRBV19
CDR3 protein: CASSPTGFQPQHF

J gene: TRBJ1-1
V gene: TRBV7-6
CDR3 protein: CASSLPVGEDGAIVNTEAFF

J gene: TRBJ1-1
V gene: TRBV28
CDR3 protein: CAGRSNWGVRVSNEAFF

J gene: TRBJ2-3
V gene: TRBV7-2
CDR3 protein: CASSPVQITDTQYF

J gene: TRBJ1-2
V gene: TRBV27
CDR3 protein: CASSYRGTNYGYTF

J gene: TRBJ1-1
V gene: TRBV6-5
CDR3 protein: CASSSSSQGAEAFF

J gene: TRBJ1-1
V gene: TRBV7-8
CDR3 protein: CASSSGEGLRGAFF

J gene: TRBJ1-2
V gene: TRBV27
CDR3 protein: CASKGREDGYTF

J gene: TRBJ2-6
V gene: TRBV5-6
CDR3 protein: CASSLQGNAGANVLTF

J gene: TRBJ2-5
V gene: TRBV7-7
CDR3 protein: CASSLALGIQDTQYF

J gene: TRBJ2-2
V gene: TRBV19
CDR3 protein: CASRFGGPGELFF

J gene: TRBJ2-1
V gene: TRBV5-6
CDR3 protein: CASSLPADNEQFF

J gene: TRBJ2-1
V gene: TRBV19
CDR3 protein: CASSIQGASEQFF

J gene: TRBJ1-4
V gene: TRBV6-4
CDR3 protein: CASSDSRGAGKLFF

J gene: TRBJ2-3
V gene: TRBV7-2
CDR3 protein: CASSYTDTQYF

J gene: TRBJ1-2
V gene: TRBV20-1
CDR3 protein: CSARNSYGYTF

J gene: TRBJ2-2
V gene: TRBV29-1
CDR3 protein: CSVRTGSGELFF

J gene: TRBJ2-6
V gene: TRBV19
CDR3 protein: CASADRINVLTF